Listed below are T cell receptor beta chains from one sample, sequenced in a study of blood T cell repertoires in COVID-19. Some clones are missing from TCRdb's copy, which holds only in-frame ones; the method was immunoSEQ multiplex PCR. This sample has roughly 130,000 clones, with roughly nine tenths found just once. Sequenced input: peripheral blood. The receptors here all came from a human donor with COVID-19, enrolled during active disease. The donor label of this sample is uncertain. Each CDR3 is given with its conserved first and last residue. Rows give clone size only sometimes, using once, few, many, or a class for an expanded clone.

j_call: TRBJ2-1
v_call: TRBV18
clone_size: once
cdr3_aa: CASSPRGFRADEQFF

j_call: TRBJ2-2
v_call: TRBV6-5
clone_size: few
cdr3_aa: CASRPGQNTGELFF

j_call: TRBJ1-5
v_call: TRBV6-1
clone_size: once
cdr3_aa: CASSEEATNQPQHF

j_call: TRBJ2-5
v_call: TRBV18
clone_size: once
cdr3_aa: CASSIGLAGREKETQYF

j_call: TRBJ1-3
v_call: TRBV19
clone_size: NA
cdr3_aa: CASSTDGSRNTIYF

j_call: TRBJ2-5
v_call: TRBV3-1/TRBV3-2
clone_size: NA
cdr3_aa: CASSQPGLARETQYF

j_call: TRBJ2-2
v_call: TRBV10-1
clone_size: NA
cdr3_aa: CASSVLAGESGELFF

j_call: TRBJ2-1
v_call: TRBV30
clone_size: NA
cdr3_aa: CAWPPLNEQFF

j_call: TRBJ1-3
v_call: TRBV18
clone_size: NA
cdr3_aa: CASSPRTGDGNTIYF

j_call: TRBJ1-2
v_call: TRBV6-5
clone_size: NA
cdr3_aa: CASRVDSNYGYTF

j_call: TRBJ1-1
v_call: TRBV7-3
clone_size: once
cdr3_aa: CASSSQAYTEAFF

j_call: TRBJ2-7
v_call: TRBV29-1
clone_size: NA
cdr3_aa: CSGGEGYEQYF

j_call: TRBJ1-4
v_call: TRBV11-2
clone_size: NA
cdr3_aa: CASSTQQGVYEKLFF

j_call: TRBJ1-5
v_call: TRBV7-9
clone_size: NA
cdr3_aa: CASSLAAGYGNQPQHF

j_call: TRBJ2-5
v_call: TRBV4-1
clone_size: NA
cdr3_aa: CASSQVYGQGGETQYF

j_call: TRBJ1-5
v_call: TRBV28
clone_size: NA
cdr3_aa: CASRGGNYDQPQHF

j_call: TRBJ2-3
v_call: TRBV12-3/TRBV12-4
clone_size: few
cdr3_aa: CASSPSTYTQYF

j_call: TRBJ2-1
v_call: TRBV2
clone_size: NA
cdr3_aa: CASGLAGVNEQFF

j_call: TRBJ2-5
v_call: TRBV12-5
clone_size: NA
cdr3_aa: CASGLLGAEAQETQYF

j_call: TRBJ1-2
v_call: TRBV3-1/TRBV3-2
clone_size: NA
cdr3_aa: CASSQDREVWGYTF

j_call: TRBJ1-2
v_call: TRBV6-2/TRBV6-3
clone_size: NA
cdr3_aa: CASSYQGTNYGYTF

j_call: TRBJ1-6
v_call: TRBV6-5
clone_size: NA
cdr3_aa: CASSQIYNSPLHF

j_call: TRBJ1-2
v_call: TRBV6-5
clone_size: NA
cdr3_aa: CASSLDRGHDGYTF